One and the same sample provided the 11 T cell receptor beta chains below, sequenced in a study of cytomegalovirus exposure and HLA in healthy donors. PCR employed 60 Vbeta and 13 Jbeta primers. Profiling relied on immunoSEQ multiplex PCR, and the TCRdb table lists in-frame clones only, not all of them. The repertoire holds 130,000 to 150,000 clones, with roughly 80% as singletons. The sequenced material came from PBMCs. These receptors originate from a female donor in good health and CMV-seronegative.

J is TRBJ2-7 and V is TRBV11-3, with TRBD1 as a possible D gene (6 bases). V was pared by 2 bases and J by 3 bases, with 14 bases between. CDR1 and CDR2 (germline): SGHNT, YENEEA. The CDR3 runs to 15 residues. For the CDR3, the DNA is TGTGCCAGCAGCTTATGGTCAGGGGCCCGCTACGAGCAGTACTTC. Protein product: CASSLWSGARYEQYF.

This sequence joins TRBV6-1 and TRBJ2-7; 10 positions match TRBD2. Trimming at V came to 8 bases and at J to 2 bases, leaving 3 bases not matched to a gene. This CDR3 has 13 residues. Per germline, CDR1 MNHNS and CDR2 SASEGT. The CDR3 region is CASELAGTYEQYF. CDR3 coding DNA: TGTGCCAGCGAACTAGCGGGAACCTACGAGCAGTACTTC.

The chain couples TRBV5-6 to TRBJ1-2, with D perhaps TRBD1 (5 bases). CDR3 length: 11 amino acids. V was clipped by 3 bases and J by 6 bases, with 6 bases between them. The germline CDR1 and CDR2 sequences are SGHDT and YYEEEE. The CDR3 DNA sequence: TGTGCCAGCAGCTCGGGGGATGGCTACACCTTC. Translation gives CASSSGDGYTF.

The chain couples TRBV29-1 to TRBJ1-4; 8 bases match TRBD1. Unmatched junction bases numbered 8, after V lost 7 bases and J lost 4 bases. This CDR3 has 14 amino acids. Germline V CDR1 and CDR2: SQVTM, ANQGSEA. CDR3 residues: CSGTSGGRNEKLFF. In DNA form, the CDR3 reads TGCAGCGGAACATCAGGGGGCCGTAATGAAAAACTGTTTTTT.

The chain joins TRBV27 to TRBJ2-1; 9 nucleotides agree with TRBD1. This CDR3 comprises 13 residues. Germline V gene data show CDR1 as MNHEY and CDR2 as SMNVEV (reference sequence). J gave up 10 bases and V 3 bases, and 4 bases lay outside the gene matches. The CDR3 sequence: CASSLRQGGEQFF. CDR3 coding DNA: TGTGCCAGCAGTTTGAGACAGGGGGGCGAGCAGTTCTTC.

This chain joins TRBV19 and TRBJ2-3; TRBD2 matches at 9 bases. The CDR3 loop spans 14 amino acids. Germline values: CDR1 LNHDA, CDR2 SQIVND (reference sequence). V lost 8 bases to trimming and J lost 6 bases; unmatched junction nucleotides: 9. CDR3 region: CASRFSGSSDTQYF. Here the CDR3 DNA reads TGTGCCAGTCGGTTTAGCGGGAGCAGCGATACGCAGTATTTT.

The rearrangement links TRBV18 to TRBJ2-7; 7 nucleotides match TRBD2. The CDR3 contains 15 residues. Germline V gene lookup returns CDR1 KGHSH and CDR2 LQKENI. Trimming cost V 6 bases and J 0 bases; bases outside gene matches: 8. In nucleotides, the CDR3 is TGTGCCAGCTCTTATCTAGCGGATAGCTCCTACGAGCAGTACTTC. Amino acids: CASSYLADSSYEQYF.

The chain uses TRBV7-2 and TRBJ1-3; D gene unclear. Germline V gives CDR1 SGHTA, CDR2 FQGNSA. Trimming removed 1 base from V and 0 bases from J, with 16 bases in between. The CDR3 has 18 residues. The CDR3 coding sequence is TGTGCCAGCAGCTTAGTATTGGCAGGCCTGAGCTCTGGAAACACCATATATTTT. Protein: CASSLVLAGLSSGNTIYF.

The CDR3 reads CASSSFEVRVNYGYTF. The CDR3 DNA sequence: TGTGCCAGCAGCTCTTTCGAGGTCAGGGTTAACTATGGCTACACCTTC. V gene TRBV7-2 combines with J gene TRBJ1-2; possible D gene TRBD1, 5 bases. The CDR3 spans 16 residues. The V end was cut by 4 bases, the J end by 1 base, with 16 bases between. CDR1 and CDR2 (germline): SGHTA, FQGNSA. Full variable domain (rest looked up from reference TRBV7-2 and TRBJ1-2): GAGVSQSPSNKVTEKGKDVELRCDPISGHTALYWYRQSLGQGLEFLIYFQGNSAPDKSGLPSDRFSAERTGGSVSTLTIQRTQQEDSAVYLCASSSFEVRVNYGYTFGSGTRLTVV.

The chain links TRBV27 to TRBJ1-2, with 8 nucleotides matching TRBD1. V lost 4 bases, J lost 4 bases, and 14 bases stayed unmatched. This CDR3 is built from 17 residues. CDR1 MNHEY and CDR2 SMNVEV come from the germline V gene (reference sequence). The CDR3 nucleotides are TGTGCCAGCAGTTCCCAATCCCGACAGGGGTATACCTATGGCTACACCTTC. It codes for CASSSQSRQGYTYGYTF.

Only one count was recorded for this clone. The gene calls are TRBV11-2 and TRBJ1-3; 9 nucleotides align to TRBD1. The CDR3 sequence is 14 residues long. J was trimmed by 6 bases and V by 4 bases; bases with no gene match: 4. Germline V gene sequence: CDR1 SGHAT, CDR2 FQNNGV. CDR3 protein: CASSSRTGVNTIYF. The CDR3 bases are TGTGCCAGCAGCTCTCGGACAGGGGTAAACACCATATATTTT.